This T cell receptor beta chain emerged from a study of CD8 T cells in ankylosing spondylitis. Study-wide points: Roughly eight highly homologous variants made up a TCR beta motif that seemed to typify ankylosing spondylitis blood.

TCRdb analysed the 5' RACE reads with MiXCR anew, one entry per CDR3 protein. The sample lists more than 300,000 distinct CDR3 sequences, 7.5% to 9% occurring once. Germline V gene data show CDR1 as MNHEY and CDR2 as SMNVEV (reference sequence). The CDR3 is 15 residues long. V lost 5 bases and J lost 0, with 8 bases in between. This clonotype was observed a few times. Antigen specificity is unknown. This chain connects TRBV27 to TRBJ2-6; D unclear. Sequencing was done on a sample of blood, either unsorted or a sorted T cell fraction (not recorded which). The receptor was isolated from a male donor with ankylosing spondylitis. CDR3 residues: CASSQLSSGANVLTF. CDR3 in DNA: TGTGCCAGCAGTCAGCTCAGCTCTGGGGCCAACGTCCTGACTTTC. Full variable domain (outside the CDR3, taken from reference TRBV27 and TRBJ2-6): EAQVTQNPRYLITVTGKKLTVTCSQNMNHEYMSWYRQDPGLGLRQIYYSMNVEVTDKGDVPEGYKVSRKEKRNFPLILESPSPNQTSLYFCASSQLSSGANVLTFGAGSRLTVL.